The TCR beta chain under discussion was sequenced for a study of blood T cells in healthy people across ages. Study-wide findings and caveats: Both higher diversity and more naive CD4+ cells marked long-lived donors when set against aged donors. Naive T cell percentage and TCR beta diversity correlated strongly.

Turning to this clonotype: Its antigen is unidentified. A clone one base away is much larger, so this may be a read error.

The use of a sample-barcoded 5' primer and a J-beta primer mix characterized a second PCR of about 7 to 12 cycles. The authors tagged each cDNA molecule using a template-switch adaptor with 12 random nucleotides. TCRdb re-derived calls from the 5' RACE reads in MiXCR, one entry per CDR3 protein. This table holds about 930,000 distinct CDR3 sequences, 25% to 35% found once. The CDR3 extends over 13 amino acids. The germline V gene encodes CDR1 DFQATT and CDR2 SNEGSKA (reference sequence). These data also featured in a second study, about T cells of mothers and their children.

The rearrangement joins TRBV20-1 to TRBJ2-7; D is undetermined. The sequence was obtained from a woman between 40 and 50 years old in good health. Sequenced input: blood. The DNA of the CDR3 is TGCAGTGCTAGTCCTTCGAGCTCCTACGAGCAGGACTTC. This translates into CSASPSSSYEQDF.